The 7 T cell receptor beta chains listed next were all sequenced from one sample in a study of T-cell memory formation after mild COVID-19. MiXCR, applied by TCRdb to the 5' RACE reads, yields one record per CDR3 protein. The repertoire holds about 190,000 distinct CDR3 sequences, with roughly 23% as singletons. The specimen sequenced was PBMCs or a T cell subset sorted from them (not recorded which). These receptors all come from an adult woman who had mild COVID-19 (a few samples of this study predate the infection). Cell type and time point are not known.

The CDR3 protein is CASSSMGLGTEAFF. CDR3 coding DNA: TGTGCCAGCAGCTCAATGGGGCTCGGCACTGAAGCTTTCTTT. The J gene is TRBJ1-1, the V gene TRBV7-6, with D possibly TRBD1 on 5 matching bases. Germline V gene lookup returns CDR1 SGHVS and CDR2 FNYEAQ. The germline V and J ends were trimmed by 4 bases and 4 bases, with 13 bases remaining between them. This CDR3 spans 14 amino acids.

The gene calls are TRBV5-4 and TRBJ2-1, with D possibly being TRBD1 (6 bases). The germline V and J ends were trimmed by 3 bases and 8 bases, with 21 bases remaining between them. The CDR3 contains 16 residues. Germline-derived CDR1 and CDR2 are SGHNT and YYREEE (reference sequence). CDR3 protein: CASSSQGHHSPDEQFF. CDR3 nucleotides: TGTGCCAGCAGCTCCCAGGGACACCACTCCCCCGATGAGCAGTTCTTC. Based on the CDR3 plus reference TRBV5-4 and TRBJ2-1, the full variable domain is ETGVTQSPTHLIKTRGQQVTLRCSSQSGHNTVSWYQQALGQGPQFIFQYYREEENGRGNFPPRFSGLQFPNYSSELNVNALELDDSALYLCASSSQGHHSPDEQFFGPGTRLTVL.

The rearrangement uses TRBV12-3 or TRBV12-4 and TRBJ1-1; D unresolved. The V end was cut by 8 bases, the J end by 4 bases, with 14 bases between. This CDR3 contains 13 residues. The CDR3 region has the DNA TGTGCCAGCCACCGCGGGCATGGCACTGAAGCTTTCTTT. It is translated as CASHRGHGTEAFF.

This clonotype turned up a few times. The rearrangement joins TRBV7-9 to TRBJ2-7; tentatively, D is TRBD2 (6 bases). V was clipped by 5 bases and J by 4 bases, with 24 bases between them. Per the germline V gene, CDR1 is SEHNR and CDR2 is FQNEAQ (reference sequence). The CDR3 has 17 residues. The CDR3 protein is CASSRNSPGTGFYEQYF. Here the CDR3 DNA reads TGTGCCAGCAGCCGAAATTCACCCGGGACTGGATTTTACGAGCAGTACTTC.

The chain links TRBV6-5 to TRBJ2-7, with TRBD2 identical over 14 bases. After removal of 7 bases from V and 0 bases from J, the junction contained 8 bases not matched to a gene. The length of the CDR3 is 17 residues. The germline V gene has CDR1 MNHEY and CDR2 SVGAGI. CDR3 region: CASNPGTSGGSSYEQYF. The CDR3, as DNA: TGTGCCAGCAACCCTGGGACTAGCGGGGGAAGCTCCTACGAGCAGTACTTC.

The chain links TRBV12-3 or TRBV12-4 to TRBJ2-2; TRBD2 agrees at 7 bases. The CDR3 consists of 17 residues. V lost 4 bases to trimming and J lost 4 bases; unmatched junction nucleotides: 12. Here the CDR3 reads CASSWVAGLSPTGELFF. The CDR3 bases are TGTGCCAGCAGTTGGGTGGCGGGACTAAGTCCCACCGGGGAGCTGTTTTTT.

CDR3 DNA sequence: TGTGCCAGCAGCTTAGATCCCTCGGGGGGCCAAGAGACCCAGTACTTC. It yields the protein CASSLDPSGGQETQYF. The rearrangement links TRBV7-9 to TRBJ2-5, with 7 bases lining up with TRBD2. J was trimmed by 1 base and V by 1 base; bases with no gene match: 6. Germline lookup yields CDR1 SEHNR and CDR2 FQNEAQ (reference sequence). The CDR3 is 16 residues long.